Listed below are T cell receptor beta chains from one sample, sequenced in a study of blood T cell repertoires in COVID-19. Some clones are missing from TCRdb's copy, which holds only in-frame ones; the method was immunoSEQ multiplex PCR. The sample lists about 190,000 clones; less than 80% were seen once. Sequencing was performed on peripheral blood. Receptor source: a man between 45 and 60 years old who had recovered from COVID-19. CDR3s include the opening cysteine and the closing phenylalanine or tryptophan. A D gene is named only where the DNA matches it firmly. Clone size appears in some rows only: once, few, many, or a class for an expanded clone.

V gene	J gene	clone size	D gene	CDR3 DNA	CDR3 protein
TRBV5-6	TRBJ2-7	NA	NA	TGTGCCAGCAGTGAACAGGGTCCCTACGAGCAGTACTTC	CASSEQGPYEQYF
TRBV13	TRBJ1-1	NA	TRBD1	TGTGCCAGCAGACAAAACAACAGGGGGCGCGAAGCTTTCTTT	CASRQNNRGREAFF
TRBV5-1	TRBJ2-1	NA	TRBD2	TGCGCCAGCAGCTTGACTAGCGGGAGTTCTCGTCTCTACAATGAGCAGTTCTTC	CASSLTSGSSRLYNEQFF
TRBV10-3	TRBJ2-2	NA	TRBD2	TGTGCCATCAGCGCCGGGGGGGAAGGGGAGCTGTTTTTT	CAISAGGEGELFF
TRBV11-3	TRBJ2-1	NA	NA	TGTGCCAGCAGCTTAGATAAGCGTCATGAGCAGTTCTTC	CASSLDKRHEQFF
TRBV7-3	TRBJ1-1	once	NA	TGTGCCAGCAGCTTATCCGGACAGATGAACACTGAAGCTTTCTTT	CASSLSGQMNTEAFF
TRBV10-3	TRBJ2-2	NA	TRBD2	TGTGCCATCAGCTCGACTAGCGGGAGGGCCGGCACCGGGGAGCTGTTTTTT	CAISSTSGRAGTGELFF
TRBV27	TRBJ2-7	NA	NA	TGTGCCAGCAGTTTATCTTCTAACTACGAGCAGTACTTC	CASSLSSNYEQYF
TRBV28	TRBJ1-1	NA	TRBD1	TGTGCCAGCAGTCTACACAGGGGAGGATGGGACACTGAAGCTTTCTTT	CASSLHRGGWDTEAFF
TRBV28	TRBJ1-3	NA	TRBD1	TGTGCCAGCAGCTCATCCGGGACAGGGGGGAACACCATATATTTT	CASSSSGTGGNTIYF
TRBV29-1	TRBJ1-1	NA	TRBD1	TGCAGCGTGAGCCGGGACAGGCTTGCTGAAGCTTTCTTT	CSVSRDRLAEAFF
TRBV6-4	TRBJ2-2	NA	NA	TGTGCCAGCGCCCTCACATCGGCCCTAGAGGGCGGGGAGCTGTTTTTT	CASALTSALEGGELFF
TRBV29-1	TRBJ2-1	NA	NA	TGCAGCGTCTTAGAGGGTCAGTTCTTC	CSVLEGQFF
TRBV30	TRBJ2-3	NA	TRBD1	TGTGCCTGGAGCTACGGGATAACGGACAGGGTACTCGACTCGCAGTATTTT	CAWSYGITDRVLDSQYF
TRBV19	TRBJ2-5	NA	NA	TGTGCCAGTAGTATAGGACGGCAGGGTATTCGAGAGACCCAGTACTTC	CASSIGRQGIRETQYF
TRBV3-1/TRBV3-2	TRBJ2-1	NA	TRBD2	TGTGCCAGCAGCCCCCAGAACCTAGCGGAAACCAATGAGCAGTTCTTC	CASSPQNLAETNEQFF
TRBV19	TRBJ1-2	NA	TRBD1	TGTGCCAGTAGTACACGGACAGGGGGCGTCGGGTATGGCTACACCTTC	CASSTRTGGVGYGYTF
TRBV4-1	TRBJ1-4	NA	NA	TGCGCCAGCAGCCAAGCCTTTCTTTTGGGCGAAAAACTGTTTTTT	CASSQAFLLGEKLFF
TRBV5-1	TRBJ2-3	NA	TRBD1	TGCGCCAGCAAGGGGACAGGGGGCACAGATACGCAGTATTTT	CASKGTGGTDTQYF
TRBV6-2/TRBV6-3	TRBJ2-1	NA	TRBD2	TGTGCCAGCAGTTACGGGGATCTAGCGGGCCATTACAATGAGCAGTTCTTC	CASSYGDLAGHYNEQFF
TRBV5-4	TRBJ2-5	NA	TRBD2	TGTGCCAGCAGCCTGGGACTAGCGGGTGAGACCCAGTACTTC	CASSLGLAGETQYF
TRBV5-1	TRBJ2-3	NA	TRBD2	TGCGCCAGCAGCTTGGAGACGGCGGGAGGGTCCTTCGGCACAGATACGCAGTATTTT	CASSLETAGGSFGTDTQYF
TRBV5-4	TRBJ1-2	NA	TRBD1	TGTGCCAGCAGCGCGGGACAGAACTATGGCTACACCTTC	CASSAGQNYGYTF
TRBV7-9	TRBJ1-2	NA	NA	TGTGCCAGCAGCTTAGGGACATCTCACTATGGCTACACCTTC	CASSLGTSHYGYTF
TRBV5-1	TRBJ2-7	NA	NA	TGCGCCAGCAGTCTAACGTCAGGACACTACGAGCAGTACTTC	CASSLTSGHYEQYF
TRBV19	TRBJ2-7	NA	TRBD1	TGTGCCAGTAGTAAAGGACAGGTCGAGCAGTACTTC	CASSKGQVEQYF
TRBV4-3	TRBJ2-1	NA	NA	TGCGCCAGCAGCCAAGATAGGTCTCACAGGGAGCAGTTCTTC	CASSQDRSHREQFF
TRBV7-2	TRBJ2-7	NA	NA	TGTGCCAGCAGCTTAGCATCCGGGACTGAAACCTACGAGCAGTACTTC	CASSLASGTETYEQYF
TRBV24-1	TRBJ1-5	NA	NA	TGTGCGGTGGGGGGGTTTGACCAGCCCCAGCATTTT	CAVGGFDQPQHF
TRBV5-6	TRBJ2-3	many	TRBD2	TGTGCCAGCAGCTTGGGTGTGGTAGCGGGGCACACAGATACGCAGTATTTT	CASSLGVVAGHTDTQYF
TRBV6-6	TRBJ2-2	once	NA	TGTGCCAGCAGAGCCCAAACCGGGGAGCTGTTTTTT	CASRAQTGELFF
TRBV12-3/TRBV12-4	TRBJ1-1	NA	TRBD1	TGTGCCAGCAGTCCACAGGGGGTCACTGAAGCTTTCTTT	CASSPQGVTEAFF
TRBV28	TRBJ1-5	NA	TRBD1	TGTGCCAGCAGTTCAGACAGGGGCAATCAGCCCCAGCATTTT	CASSSDRGNQPQHF
TRBV10-3	TRBJ2-7	NA	TRBD2	TGTGCCATCAGTGATAAACTAGCGGGAGACGAGCAGTACTTC	CAISDKLAGDEQYF
TRBV5-1	TRBJ2-3	NA	TRBD2	TGCGCCAGCAGCGCCTCGGGAGGTCGCACAGATACGCAGTATTTT	CASSASGGRTDTQYF
TRBV6-5	TRBJ2-1	NA	NA	TGTGCCAGCTTTTTGGAGAGGAACAATGAGCAGTTCTTC	CASFLERNNEQFF
TRBV2	TRBJ2-1	NA	TRBD2	TGTGCCACCAAAGCCGGACTAGCGGAGAACAATGAGCAGTTCTTC	CATKAGLAENNEQFF
TRBV6-5	TRBJ2-7	once	NA	TGTGCCAGCCCGGGGACTCTTAACTACGAGCAGTACTTC	CASPGTLNYEQYF
TRBV5-1	TRBJ2-7	NA	TRBD2	TGCGCCAGCAGAGAGGGACTAGCGGGGACCTACGAGCAGTACTTC	CASREGLAGTYEQYF
TRBV27	TRBJ2-1	NA	TRBD2	TGTGCCAGCAGTTTAGGGGGGACTAGTCGTTTCTTC	CASSLGGTSRFF
TRBV28	TRBJ1-4	once	NA	TGTGCCAGCAGCCTTGGGCAAGCAACTAATGAAAAACTGTTTTTT	CASSLGQATNEKLFF
TRBV7-6	TRBJ2-2	NA	NA	TGTGCCAGCAGCTTAGTTGGGACATTCACCGGGGAGCTGTTTTTT	CASSLVGTFTGELFF
TRBV29-1	TRBJ2-1	once	TRBD2	TGCAGCGTGGAGCGGGAGAACAATGAGCAGTTCTTC	CSVERENNEQFF
TRBV10-2	TRBJ2-3	NA	TRBD1	TGCGCCACCTCACCGGGACAGCTTCCAGATACGCAGTATTTT	CATSPGQLPDTQYF
TRBV10-2	TRBJ2-2	NA	NA	TGCGCCAGCAGACAGGGAAACGGGGAGCTGTTTTTT	CASRQGNGELFF
TRBV9	TRBJ2-1	NA	NA	TGTGCCAGCAGCGTCCTCGGATTGGCTAGCGTAAGCGAGCAGTTCTTC	CASSVLGLASVSEQFF
TRBV29-1	TRBJ2-3	NA	TRBD1	TGCAGCGTTGCCCGAAAGACAGGGGTATTCGGCACAGATACGCAGTATTTT	CSVARKTGVFGTDTQYF
TRBV11-2	TRBJ1-1	NA	NA	TGTGCCAGCAGCTTACGGGGGGGGGCGTTGGTGAACACTGAAGCTTTCTTT	CASSLRGGALVNTEAFF